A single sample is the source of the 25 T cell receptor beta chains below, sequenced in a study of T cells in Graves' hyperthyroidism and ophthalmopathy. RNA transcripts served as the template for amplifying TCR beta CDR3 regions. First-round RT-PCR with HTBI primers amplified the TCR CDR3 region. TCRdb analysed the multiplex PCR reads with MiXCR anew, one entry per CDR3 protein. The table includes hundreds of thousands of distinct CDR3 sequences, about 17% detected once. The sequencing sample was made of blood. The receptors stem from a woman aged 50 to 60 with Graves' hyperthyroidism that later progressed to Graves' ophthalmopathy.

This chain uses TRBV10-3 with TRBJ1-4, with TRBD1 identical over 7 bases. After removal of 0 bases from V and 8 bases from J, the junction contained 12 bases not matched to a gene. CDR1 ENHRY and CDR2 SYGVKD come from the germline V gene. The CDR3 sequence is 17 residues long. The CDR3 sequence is CAISESAAGTVREKLFF. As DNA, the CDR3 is TGTGCCATCAGTGAGTCCGCAGCCGGGACAGTACGAGAAAAACTGTTTTTT.

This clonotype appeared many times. CDR3 in DNA: TGTGCCTGGAGTCCCGAACAATATAACACTGAAGCTTTCTTT. Translation gives CAWSPEQYNTEAFF. The chain couples TRBV30 to TRBJ1-1; D not certain. V lost 2 bases and J lost 2, with 12 bases in between. The CDR3 contains 14 residues. Germline V lookup: CDR1 GTSNPN, CDR2 SVGIG (reference sequence). The full variable domain, in which reference TRBV30 and TRBJ1-1 provide the parts outside the CDR3, is SQTIHQWPATLVQPVGSPLSLECTVEGTSNPNLYWYRQAAGRGLQLLFYSVGIGQISSEVPQNLSASRPQDRQFILSSKKLLLSDSGFYLCAWSPEQYNTEAFFGQGTRLTVV.

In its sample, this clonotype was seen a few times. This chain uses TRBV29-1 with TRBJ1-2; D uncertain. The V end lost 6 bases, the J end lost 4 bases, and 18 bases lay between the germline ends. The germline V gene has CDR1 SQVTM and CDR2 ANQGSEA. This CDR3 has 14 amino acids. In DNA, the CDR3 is TGCAGCGTCGCCGCGGGGTCCTCCACCTATGGCTACACCTTC. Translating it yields CSVAAGSSTYGYTF.

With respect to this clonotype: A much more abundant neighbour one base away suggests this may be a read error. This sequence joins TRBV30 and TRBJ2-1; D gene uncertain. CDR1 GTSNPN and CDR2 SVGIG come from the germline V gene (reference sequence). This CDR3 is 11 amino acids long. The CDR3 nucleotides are TGTGCCTGGAGTGTTAGTAATGAGCAGTCCTTC. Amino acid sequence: CAWSVSNEQSF.

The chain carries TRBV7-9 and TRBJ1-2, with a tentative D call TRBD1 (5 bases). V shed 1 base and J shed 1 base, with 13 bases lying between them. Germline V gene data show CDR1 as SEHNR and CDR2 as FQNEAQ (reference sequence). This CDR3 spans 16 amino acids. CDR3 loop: CASSLVPPTVNYGYTF. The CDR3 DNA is TGTGCCAGCAGCTTAGTCCCCCCGACAGTTAACTATGGCTACACCTTC.

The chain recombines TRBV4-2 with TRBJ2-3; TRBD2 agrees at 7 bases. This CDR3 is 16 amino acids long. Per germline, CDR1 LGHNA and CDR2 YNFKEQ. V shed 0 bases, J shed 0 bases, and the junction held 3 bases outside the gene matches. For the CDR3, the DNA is TGTGCCAGCAGCCAAGATGGGAGGGCCAGCACAGATACGCAGTATTTT. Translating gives CASSQDGRASTDTQYF.

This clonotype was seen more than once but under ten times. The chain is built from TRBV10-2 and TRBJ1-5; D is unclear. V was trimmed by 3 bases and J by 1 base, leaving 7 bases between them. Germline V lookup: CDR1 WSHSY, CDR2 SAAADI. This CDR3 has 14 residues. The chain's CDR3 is CASSDVQSNQPQHF. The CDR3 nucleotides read TGCGCCAGCAGTGACGTGCAGAGCAATCAGCCCCAGCATTTT.

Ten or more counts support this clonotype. The CDR3 loop is CASSLVAGRTFSYEQYF. The CDR3 DNA follows: TGTGCCAGCAGCTTAGTAGCGGGCAGGACCTTTTCCTACGAGCAGTACTTC. This chain uses TRBV5-6 with TRBJ2-7; TRBD2 matches at 7 bases. The germline V gene encodes CDR1 SGHDT and CDR2 YYEEEE. Trimming removed 2 bases from V and 1 base from J; junction bases left unmatched: 12. CDR3 length: 17 residues.

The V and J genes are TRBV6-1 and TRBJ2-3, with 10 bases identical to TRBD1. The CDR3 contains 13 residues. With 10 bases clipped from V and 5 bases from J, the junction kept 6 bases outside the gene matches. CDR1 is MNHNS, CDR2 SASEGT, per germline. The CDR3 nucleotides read TGTGCCACCAGACAGGGGGCTGGAGATACGCAGTATTTT. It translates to CATRQGAGDTQYF.

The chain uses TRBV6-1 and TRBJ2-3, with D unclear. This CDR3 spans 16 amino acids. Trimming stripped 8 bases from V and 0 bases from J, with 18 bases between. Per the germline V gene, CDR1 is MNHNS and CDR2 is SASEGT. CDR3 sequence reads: CASLGGDGLSTDTQYF. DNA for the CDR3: TGTGCCAGCCTAGGTGGAGACGGCCTTAGCACAGATACGCAGTATTTT.

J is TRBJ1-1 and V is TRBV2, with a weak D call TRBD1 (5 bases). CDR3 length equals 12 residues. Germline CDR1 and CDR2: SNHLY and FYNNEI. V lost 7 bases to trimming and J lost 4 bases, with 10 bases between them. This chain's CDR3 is CASKGIRTEAFF. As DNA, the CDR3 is TGTGCCAGCAAGGGGATCCGCACTGAAGCTTTCTTT.

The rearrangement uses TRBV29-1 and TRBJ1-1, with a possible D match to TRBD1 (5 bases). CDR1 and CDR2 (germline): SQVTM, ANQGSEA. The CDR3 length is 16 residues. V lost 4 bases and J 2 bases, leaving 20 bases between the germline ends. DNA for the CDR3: TGCAGCGTTGGGATAACTACCGTGGACACTAACACTGAAGCTTTCTTT. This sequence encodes CSVGITTVDTNTEAFF.

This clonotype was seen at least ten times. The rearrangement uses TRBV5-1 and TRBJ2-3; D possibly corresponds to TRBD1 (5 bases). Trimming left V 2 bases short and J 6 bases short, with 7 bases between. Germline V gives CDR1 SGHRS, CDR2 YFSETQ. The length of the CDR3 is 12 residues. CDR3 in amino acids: CASSFRADTQYF. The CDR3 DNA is TGCGCCAGCAGCTTCAGGGCCGATACGCAGTATTTT.

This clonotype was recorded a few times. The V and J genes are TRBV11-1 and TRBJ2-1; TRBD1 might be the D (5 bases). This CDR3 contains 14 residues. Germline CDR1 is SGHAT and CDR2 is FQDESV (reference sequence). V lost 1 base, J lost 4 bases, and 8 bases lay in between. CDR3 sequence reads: CASSLVGQYNEQFF. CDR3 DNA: TGTGCCAGCAGCTTAGTGGGGCAGTACAATGAGCAGTTCTTC. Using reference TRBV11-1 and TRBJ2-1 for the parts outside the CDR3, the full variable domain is EAEVAQSPRYKITEKSQAVAFWCDPISGHATLYWYRQILGQGPELLVQFQDESVVDDSQLPKDRFSAERLKGVDSTLKIQPAELGDSAMYLCASSLVGQYNEQFFGPGTRLTVL.

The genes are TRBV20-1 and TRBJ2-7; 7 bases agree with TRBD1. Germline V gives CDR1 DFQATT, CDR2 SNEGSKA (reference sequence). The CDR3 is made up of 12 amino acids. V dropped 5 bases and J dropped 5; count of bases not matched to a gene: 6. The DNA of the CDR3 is TGCAGTGCTTCTAGGCAGGGGGACGAGCAGTACTTC. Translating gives CSASRQGDEQYF.

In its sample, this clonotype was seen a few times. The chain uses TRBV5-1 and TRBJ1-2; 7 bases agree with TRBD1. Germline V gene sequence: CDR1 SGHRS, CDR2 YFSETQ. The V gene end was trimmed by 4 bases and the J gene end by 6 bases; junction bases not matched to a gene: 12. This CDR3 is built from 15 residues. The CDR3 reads CASSIGQAPLNGYTF. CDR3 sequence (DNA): TGCGCCAGCAGCATAGGACAGGCCCCTCTGAATGGCTACACCTTC.

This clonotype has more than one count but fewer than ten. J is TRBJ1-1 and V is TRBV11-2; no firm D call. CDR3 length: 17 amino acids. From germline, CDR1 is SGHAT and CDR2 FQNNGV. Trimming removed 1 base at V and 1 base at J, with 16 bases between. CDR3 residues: CASSLASVREQNTEAFF. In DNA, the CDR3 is TGTGCCAGCAGCTTAGCGTCCGTTCGGGAACAGAACACTGAAGCTTTCTTT.

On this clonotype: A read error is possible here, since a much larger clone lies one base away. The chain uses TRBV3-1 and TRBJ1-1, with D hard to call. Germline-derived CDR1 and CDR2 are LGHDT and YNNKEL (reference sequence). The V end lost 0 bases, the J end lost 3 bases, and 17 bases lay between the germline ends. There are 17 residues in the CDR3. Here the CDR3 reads CASSQDSSRVMDTEAFF. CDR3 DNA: TGTGCCAGCAGCCAAGATTCGAGTAGGGTTATGGACACTGAAGCTTTCTTT. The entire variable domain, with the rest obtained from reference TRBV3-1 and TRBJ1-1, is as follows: DTAVSQTPKYLVTQMGNDKSIKCEQNLGHDTMYWYKQDSKKFLKIMFSYNNKELIINETVPNRFSPKSPDKAHLNLHINSLELGDSAVYFCASSQDSSRVMDTEAFFGQGTRLTVV.

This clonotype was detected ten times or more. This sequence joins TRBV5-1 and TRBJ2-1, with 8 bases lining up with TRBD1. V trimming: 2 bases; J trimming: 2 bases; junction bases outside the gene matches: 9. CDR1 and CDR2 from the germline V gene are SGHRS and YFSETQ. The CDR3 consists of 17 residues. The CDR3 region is CASSFRTGQPTYNEQFF. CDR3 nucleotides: TGCGCCAGCAGCTTCCGGACAGGGCAGCCCACCTACAATGAGCAGTTCTTC.

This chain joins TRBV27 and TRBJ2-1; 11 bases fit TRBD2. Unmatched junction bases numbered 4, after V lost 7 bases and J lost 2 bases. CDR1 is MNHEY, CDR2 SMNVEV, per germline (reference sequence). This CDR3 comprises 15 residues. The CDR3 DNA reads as TGTGCCAGCACTTCGGGACTAGCGGCCTACAATGAGCAGTTCTTC. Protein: CASTSGLAAYNEQFF.

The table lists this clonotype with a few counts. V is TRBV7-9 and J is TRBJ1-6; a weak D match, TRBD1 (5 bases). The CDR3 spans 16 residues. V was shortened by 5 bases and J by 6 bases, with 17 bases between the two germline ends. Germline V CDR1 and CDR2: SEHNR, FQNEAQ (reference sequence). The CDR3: CASSPDPGQSNSPLHF. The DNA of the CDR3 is TGTGCCAGCAGCCCAGATCCAGGGCAATCTAATTCACCCCTCCACTTT.

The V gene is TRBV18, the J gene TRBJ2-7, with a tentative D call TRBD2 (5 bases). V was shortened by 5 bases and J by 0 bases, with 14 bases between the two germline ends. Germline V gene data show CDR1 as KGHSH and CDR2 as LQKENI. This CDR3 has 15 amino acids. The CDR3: CASSSGLASSYEQYF. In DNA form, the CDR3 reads TGTGCCAGCTCATCCGGACTCGCAAGCTCCTACGAGCAGTACTTC.

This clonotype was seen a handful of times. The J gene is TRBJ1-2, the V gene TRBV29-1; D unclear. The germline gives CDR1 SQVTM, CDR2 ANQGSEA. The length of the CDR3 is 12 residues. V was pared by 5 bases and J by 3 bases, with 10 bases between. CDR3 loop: CSVSIVDYGYTF. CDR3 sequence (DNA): TGCAGCGTTTCGATAGTAGACTATGGCTACACCTTC. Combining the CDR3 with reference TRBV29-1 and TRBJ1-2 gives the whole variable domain SAVISQKPSRDICQRGTSLTIQCQVDSQVTMMFWYRQQPGQSLTLIATANQGSEATYESGFVIDKFPISRPNLTFSTLTVSNMSPEDSSIYLCSVSIVDYGYTFGSGTRLTVV.

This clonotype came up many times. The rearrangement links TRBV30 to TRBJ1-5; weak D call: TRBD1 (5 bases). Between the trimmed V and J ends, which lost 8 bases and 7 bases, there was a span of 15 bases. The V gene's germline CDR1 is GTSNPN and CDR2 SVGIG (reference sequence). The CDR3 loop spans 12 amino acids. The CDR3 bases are TGTGCCGAGGGGTGTCCTCCGCAGCCCCAGCATTTT. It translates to CAEGCPPQPQHF.

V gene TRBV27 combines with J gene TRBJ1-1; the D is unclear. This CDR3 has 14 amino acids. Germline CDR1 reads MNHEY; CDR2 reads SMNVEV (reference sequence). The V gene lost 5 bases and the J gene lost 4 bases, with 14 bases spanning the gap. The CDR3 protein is CASSPNGWSTEAFF. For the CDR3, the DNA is TGTGCCAGCAGTCCTAATGGGTGGAGCACTGAAGCTTTCTTT.